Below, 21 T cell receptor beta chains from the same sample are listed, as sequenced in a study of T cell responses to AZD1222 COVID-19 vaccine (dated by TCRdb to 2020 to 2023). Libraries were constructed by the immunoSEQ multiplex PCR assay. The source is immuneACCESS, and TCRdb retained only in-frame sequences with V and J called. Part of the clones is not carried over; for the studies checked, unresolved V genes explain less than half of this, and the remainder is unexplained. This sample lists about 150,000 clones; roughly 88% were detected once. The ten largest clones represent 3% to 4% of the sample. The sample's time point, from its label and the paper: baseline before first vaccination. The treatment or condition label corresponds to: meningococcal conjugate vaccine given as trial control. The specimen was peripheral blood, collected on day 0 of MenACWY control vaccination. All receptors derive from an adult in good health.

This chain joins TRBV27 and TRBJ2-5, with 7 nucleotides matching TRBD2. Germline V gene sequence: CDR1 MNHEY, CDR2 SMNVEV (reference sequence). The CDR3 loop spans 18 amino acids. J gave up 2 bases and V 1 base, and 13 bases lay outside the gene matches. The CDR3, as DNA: TGTGCCAGCAGTTTATTCGGGTCCCGGGGGGACCGACAAGAGACCCAGTACTTC. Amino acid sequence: CASSLFGSRGDRQETQYF.

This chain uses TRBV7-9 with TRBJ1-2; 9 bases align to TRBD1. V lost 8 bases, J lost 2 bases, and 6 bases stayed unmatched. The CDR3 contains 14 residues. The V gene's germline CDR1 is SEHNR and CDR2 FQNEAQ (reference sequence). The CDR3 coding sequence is TGTGCCAGCGTTAAAGGACAGGGGAACTATGGCTACACCTTC. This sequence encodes CASVKGQGNYGYTF.

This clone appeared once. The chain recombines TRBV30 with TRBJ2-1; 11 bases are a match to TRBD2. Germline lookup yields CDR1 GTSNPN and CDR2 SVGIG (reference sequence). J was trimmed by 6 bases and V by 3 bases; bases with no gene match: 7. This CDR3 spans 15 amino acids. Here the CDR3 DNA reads TGTGCCTGGAGCTTACTAGCGGGGGTCGGCAATGAGCAGTTCTTC. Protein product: CAWSLLAGVGNEQFF.

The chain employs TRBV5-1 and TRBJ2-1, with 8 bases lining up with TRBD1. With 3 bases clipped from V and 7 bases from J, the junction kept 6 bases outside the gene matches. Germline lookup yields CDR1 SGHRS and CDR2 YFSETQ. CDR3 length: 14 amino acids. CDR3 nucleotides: TGCGCCAGCAGCTCAGTCACAGGGGGAAATGAGCAGTTCTTC. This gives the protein CASSSVTGGNEQFF.

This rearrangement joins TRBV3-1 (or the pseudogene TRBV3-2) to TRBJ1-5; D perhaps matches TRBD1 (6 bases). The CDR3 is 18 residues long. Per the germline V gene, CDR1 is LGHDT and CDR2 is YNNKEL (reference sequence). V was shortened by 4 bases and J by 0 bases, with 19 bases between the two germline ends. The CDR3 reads CASSRRTGGHYSNQPQHF. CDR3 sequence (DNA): TGTGCCAGCAGCCGACGAACTGGGGGGCACTATAGCAATCAGCCCCAGCATTTT.

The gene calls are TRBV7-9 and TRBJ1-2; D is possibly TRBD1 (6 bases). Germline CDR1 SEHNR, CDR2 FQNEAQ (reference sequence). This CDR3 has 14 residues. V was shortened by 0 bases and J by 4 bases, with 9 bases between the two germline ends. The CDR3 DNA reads TGTGCCAGCAGCTTAGCGTACAGGGCCTATGGCTACACCTTC. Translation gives CASSLAYRAYGYTF.

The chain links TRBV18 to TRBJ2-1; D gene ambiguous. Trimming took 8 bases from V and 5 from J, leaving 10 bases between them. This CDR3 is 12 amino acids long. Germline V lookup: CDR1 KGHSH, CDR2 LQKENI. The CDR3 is CASPGPNNEQFF. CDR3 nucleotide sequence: TGTGCCAGCCCAGGCCCTAACAATGAGCAGTTCTTC.

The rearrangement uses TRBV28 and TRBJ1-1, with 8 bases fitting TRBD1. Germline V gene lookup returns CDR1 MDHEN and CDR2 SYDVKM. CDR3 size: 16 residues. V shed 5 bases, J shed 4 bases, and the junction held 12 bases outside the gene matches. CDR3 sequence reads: CASSQTGDGLLTEAFF. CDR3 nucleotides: TGTGCCAGCAGTCAGACAGGGGATGGCTTGCTCACTGAAGCTTTCTTT.

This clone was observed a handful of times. The CDR3 nucleotides read TGTGCCAGCAGCCAACTCCGGGACAGGTACGAGCAGTACTTC. This translates into CASSQLRDRYEQYF. The rearrangement uses TRBV14 and TRBJ2-7, with 8 bases identical to TRBD1. In germline, CDR1 is SGHDN, CDR2 FVKESK. After removal of 2 bases from V and 4 bases from J, the junction contained 4 bases not matched to a gene. This CDR3 is built from 14 residues.

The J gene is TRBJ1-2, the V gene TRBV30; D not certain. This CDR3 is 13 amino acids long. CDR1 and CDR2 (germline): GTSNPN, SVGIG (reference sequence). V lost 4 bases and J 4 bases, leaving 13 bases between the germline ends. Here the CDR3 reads CAWNREALYGYTF. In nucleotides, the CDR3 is TGTGCCTGGAACAGAGAAGCCCTCTATGGCTACACCTTC. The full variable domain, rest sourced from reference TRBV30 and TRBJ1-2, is SQTIHQWPATLVQPVGSPLSLECTVEGTSNPNLYWYRQAAGRGLQLLFYSVGIGQISSEVPQNLSASRPQDRQFILSSKKLLLSDSGFYLCAWNREALYGYTFGSGTRLTVV.

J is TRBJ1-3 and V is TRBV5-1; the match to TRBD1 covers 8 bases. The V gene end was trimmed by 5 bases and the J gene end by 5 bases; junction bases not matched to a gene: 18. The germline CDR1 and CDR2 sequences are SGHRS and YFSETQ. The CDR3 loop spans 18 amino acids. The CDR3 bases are TGCGCCAGCAGAATGGGGATGGGACAGGACCCTTCTAGAAACACCATATATTTT. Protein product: CASRMGMGQDPSRNTIYF. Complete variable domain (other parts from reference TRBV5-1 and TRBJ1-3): KAGVTQTPRYLIKTRGQQVTLSCSPISGHRSVSWYQQTPGQGLQFLFEYFSETQRNKGNFPGRFSGRQFSNSRSEMNVSTLELGDSALYLCASRMGMGQDPSRNTIYFGEGSWLTVV.

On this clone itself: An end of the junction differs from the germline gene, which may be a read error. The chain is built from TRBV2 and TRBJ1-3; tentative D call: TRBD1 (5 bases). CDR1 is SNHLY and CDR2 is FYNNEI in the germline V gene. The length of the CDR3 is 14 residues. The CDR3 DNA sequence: TGTGCCAGCAGTATCGGGGGATCTGAAAACACCATATATTTT. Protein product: CASSIGGSENTIYF. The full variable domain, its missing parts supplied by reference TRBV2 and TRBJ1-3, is EPEVTQTPSHQVTQMGQEVILRCVPISNHLYFYWYRQILGQKVEFLVSFYNNEISEKSEIFDDQFSVERPDGSNFTLKIRSTKLEDSAMYFCASSIGGSENTIYFGEGSWLTVV.

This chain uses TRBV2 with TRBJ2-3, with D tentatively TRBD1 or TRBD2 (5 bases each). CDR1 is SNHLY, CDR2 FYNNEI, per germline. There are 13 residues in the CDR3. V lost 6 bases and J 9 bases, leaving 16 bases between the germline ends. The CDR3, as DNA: TGTGCCAGCAGGAGGGCTAGCACAGGAACGCAGTATTTT. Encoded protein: CASRRASTGTQYF.

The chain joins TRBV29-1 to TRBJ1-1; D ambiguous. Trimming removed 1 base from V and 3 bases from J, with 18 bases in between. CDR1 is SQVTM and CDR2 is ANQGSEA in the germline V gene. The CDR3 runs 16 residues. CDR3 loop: CSVEGPRGESHTEAFF. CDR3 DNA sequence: TGCAGCGTTGAAGGCCCTCGGGGTGAGTCACACACTGAAGCTTTCTTT.

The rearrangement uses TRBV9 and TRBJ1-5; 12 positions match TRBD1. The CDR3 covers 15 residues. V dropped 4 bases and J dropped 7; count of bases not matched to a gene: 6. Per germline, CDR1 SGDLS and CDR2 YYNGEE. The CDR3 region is CASSLGTGGGQPQHF. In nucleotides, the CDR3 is TGTGCCAGCAGCCTAGGGACAGGGGGCGGGCAGCCCCAGCATTTT.

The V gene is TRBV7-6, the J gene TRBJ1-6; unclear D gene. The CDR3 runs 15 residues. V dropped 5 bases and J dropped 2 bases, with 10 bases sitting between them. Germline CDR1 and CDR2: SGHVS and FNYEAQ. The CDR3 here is CASSPFPTYNSPLHF. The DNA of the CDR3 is TGTGCCAGCAGCCCGTTCCCTACCTATAATTCACCCCTCCACTTT.

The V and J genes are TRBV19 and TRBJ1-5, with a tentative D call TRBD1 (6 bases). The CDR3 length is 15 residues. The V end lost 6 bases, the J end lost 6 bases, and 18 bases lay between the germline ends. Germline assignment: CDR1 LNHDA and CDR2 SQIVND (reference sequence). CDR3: CASRPRGVFGQPQHF. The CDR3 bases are TGTGCCAGTAGGCCAAGGGGGGTCTTCGGTCAGCCCCAGCATTTT.

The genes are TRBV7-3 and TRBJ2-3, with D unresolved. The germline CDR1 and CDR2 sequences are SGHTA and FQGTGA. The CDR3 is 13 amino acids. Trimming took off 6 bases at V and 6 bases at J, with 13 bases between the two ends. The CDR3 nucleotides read TGTGCCAGCAGTTATTTGAAAGACGATACGCAGTATTTT. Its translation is CASSYLKDDTQYF.

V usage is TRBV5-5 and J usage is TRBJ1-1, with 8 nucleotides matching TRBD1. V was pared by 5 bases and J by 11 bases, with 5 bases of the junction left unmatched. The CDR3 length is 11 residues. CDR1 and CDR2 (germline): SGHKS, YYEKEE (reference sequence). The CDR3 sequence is CASSLDREAFF. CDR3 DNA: TGTGCCAGCAGTCTGGACAGGGAGGCTTTCTTT.

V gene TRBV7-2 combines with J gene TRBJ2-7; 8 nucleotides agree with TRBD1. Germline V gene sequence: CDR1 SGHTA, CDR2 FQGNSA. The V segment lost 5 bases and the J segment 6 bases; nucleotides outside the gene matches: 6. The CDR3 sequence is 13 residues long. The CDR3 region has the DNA TGTGCCAGCAGCGGGCAAGGACAGGGCGAGCAGTACTTC. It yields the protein CASSGQGQGEQYF.

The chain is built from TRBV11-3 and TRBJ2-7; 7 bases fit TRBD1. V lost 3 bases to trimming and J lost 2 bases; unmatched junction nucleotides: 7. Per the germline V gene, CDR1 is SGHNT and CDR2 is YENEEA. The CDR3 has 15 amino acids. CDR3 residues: CASSFQIQGPYEQYF. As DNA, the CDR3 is TGTGCCAGCAGCTTCCAGATACAGGGGCCCTACGAGCAGTACTTC.